This is a list of T cell receptor beta chains from one sample in a study of cytomegalovirus exposure and HLA in healthy donors. The table came from immunoSEQ multiplex PCR; TCRdb's copy has only in-frame clones and leaves some out. This sample has 200,000 or so clones, with around 80% found just once. Input material: PBMCs. These TCRs come from a man aged 30 to 39 in good health and CMV-seronegative. The CDR3 runs from the conserved cysteine through the conserved F or W. D genes are given only for firm matches. Rows give clone size only sometimes, using once, few, many, or a class for an expanded clone.

v_call: TRBV2; clone_size: NA; j_call: TRBJ1-1; d_call: NA; cdr3_aa: CASSEGEWGTEAFF; cdr3_nt: TGTGCCAGCAGCGAGGGGGAGTGGGGCACTGAAGCTTTCTTT
v_call: TRBV6-1; clone_size: NA; j_call: TRBJ1-2; d_call: NA; cdr3_aa: CASSEAYRYGYTF; cdr3_nt: TGTGCCAGCAGTGAAGCGTACAGATATGGCTACACCTTC
v_call: TRBV4-3; clone_size: NA; j_call: TRBJ1-5; d_call: TRBD1; cdr3_aa: CASSQDRTGGIQPQHF; cdr3_nt: TGCGCCAGCAGCCAAGATCGGACAGGGGGTATTCAGCCCCAGCATTTT
v_call: TRBV5-1; clone_size: NA; j_call: TRBJ2-7; d_call: TRBD1; cdr3_aa: CASSWTGGAYEQYF; cdr3_nt: TGCGCCAGCAGCTGGACAGGGGGCGCCTACGAGCAGTACTTC
v_call: TRBV5-1; clone_size: NA; j_call: TRBJ2-6; d_call: TRBD1; cdr3_aa: CASSLAGTGEFSSGANVLTF; cdr3_nt: TGCGCCAGCAGCTTGGCCGGGACAGGGGAGTTTAGCTCTGGGGCCAACGTCCTGACTTTC
v_call: TRBV7-9; clone_size: once; j_call: TRBJ2-1; d_call: TRBD2; cdr3_aa: CASSLDLAGGSYNEQFF; cdr3_nt: TGTGCCAGCAGCTTAGATCTGGCGGGGGGGTCCTACAATGAGCAGTTCTTC
v_call: TRBV6-5; clone_size: NA; j_call: TRBJ2-1; d_call: TRBD1; cdr3_aa: CASSYSAGTGVNEQFF; cdr3_nt: TGTGCCAGCAGTTACTCTGCCGGGACAGGGGTGAATGAGCAGTTCTTC
v_call: TRBV5-1; clone_size: once; j_call: TRBJ1-2; d_call: NA; cdr3_aa: CASSSPGQVITF; cdr3_nt: TGCGCCAGCAGCTCCCCGGGACAAGTAATCACCTTC
v_call: TRBV28; clone_size: NA; j_call: TRBJ1-1; d_call: NA; cdr3_aa: CASSTFERVGTEAFF; cdr3_nt: TGTGCCAGCAGTACCTTTGAGAGGGTGGGCACTGAAGCTTTCTTT
v_call: TRBV11-3; clone_size: NA; j_call: TRBJ2-7; d_call: NA; cdr3_aa: CASSLDEGDFPEVNYEQYF; cdr3_nt: TGTGCCAGCAGCTTAGATGAAGGAGACTTCCCAGAAGTCAACTACGAGCAGTACTTC